This TCR beta chain is drawn from a study of PD-L1 blockade in urothelial cancer. Turning to the study itself: Counts from blood samples showed a median of about 150,000 T cells.

Sequencing used immunoSEQ multiplex PCR; TCRdb keeps in-frame clones, though not all of them. The repertoire has more than 75,000 clones, 84% of them found once; the top ten carry approximately 2.1%. Germline V CDR1 and CDR2: KGHSH, LQKENI. V lost 2 bases, J lost 4 bases, and 21 bases lay in between. The CDR3 spans 17 residues. Specified time point: pretreatment peripheral blood. This chain uses TRBV18 with TRBJ2-7; D is ambiguous. This TCR was recovered from a man in his sixties with urothelial cancer. This material consisted of PBMCs, taken around atezolizumab (anti-PD-L1) treatment. The CDR3 spells CASSPVDSRLVGYEQYF. The CDR3 region has the DNA TGTGCCAGCTCACCAGTTGATTCGCGGCTAGTAGGTTACGAGCAGTACTTC.